This paragraph covers one T cell receptor (beta chain) sequence. The J segment lost 2 bases and the V segment lost 4 bases, leaving 4 bases of the junction unmatched. This CDR3 contains 15 residues. Germline CDR1 and CDR2: MGHDK and SYGVNS. TCRdb's table, derived via immunoSEQ multiplex PCR, lists solely in-frame clones and lacks some. This sample has 250,000 or so clones, with almost 90% found just once. The sample originates from a study of blood T cell repertoires in COVID-19. Study-wide background: Sample material is recorded as cDNA or gDNA derived from T cells, B-cell-depleted T cells, or PBMCs.

The specimen sequenced was peripheral blood. The clonotype originates from a woman between 55 and 75 years old with acute or convalescent COVID-19. V and J are TRBV25-1 and TRBJ2-1; 8 nucleotides match TRBD1. The DNA for the CDR3 is TGTGCCAGCAGTGCAGACAGGGGCCCCTACAATGAGCAGTTCTTC. It translates to CASSADRGPYNEQFF.